The 5 T cell receptor beta chains reported below all come from one sample, sequenced in a study of blood T cell repertoires in COVID-19. Profiled with immunoSEQ multiplex PCR; TCRdb holds only in-frame clones, not every one. The repertoire includes 200,000 to 300,000 clones, 75% to 85% of them detected once, and 5.1% sits in the top ten. The sample comprised peripheral blood. Receptors originate from a man in his fifties with COVID-19, enrolled during active disease.

V gene TRBV6-5 combines with J gene TRBJ2-7; D unclear. The CDR3 runs 11 residues. Germline V gives CDR1 MNHEY, CDR2 SVGAGI. V lost 8 bases to trimming and J lost 3 bases, with 8 bases between them. CDR3 DNA: TGTGCCAGCTCCCGGTTCTACGAGCAGTACTTC. Amino acid sequence: CASSRFYEQYF.

The genes are TRBV6-5 and TRBJ1-2, with TRBD1 as a possible D gene (6 bases). The V end was cut by 5 bases, the J end by 3 bases, with 16 bases between. The CDR3 extends over 15 amino acids. Germline assignment: CDR1 MNHEY and CDR2 SVGAGI. This CDR3 is CASSIKGHPDYGYTF. DNA for the CDR3: TGTGCCAGCAGTATAAAGGGACATCCGGACTATGGCTACACCTTC.

The chain combines TRBV28 with TRBJ2-7; tentatively, D is TRBD2 (5 bases). This CDR3 has 13 amino acids. The germline V gene has CDR1 MDHEN and CDR2 SYDVKM. The V gene lost 5 bases and the J gene lost 5 bases, with 13 bases spanning the gap. The CDR3 coding sequence is TGTGCCAGCAGTGCTTCCGGGATCGACGAGCAGTACTTC. This sequence encodes CASSASGIDEQYF.

Remarks on this clone: Other DNA sequences in this sample translate to the same CDR3. The chain couples TRBV6-5 to TRBJ2-7, with D perhaps TRBD1 (5 bases). Germline loops: CDR1 MNHEY, CDR2 SVGAGI. V was cut by 0 bases and J by 4 bases, with 7 bases left in between. The CDR3 loop spans 13 amino acids. CDR3 protein: CASSYSQGYEQYF. Written as DNA, the CDR3 is TGTGCCAGCAGTTACTCCCAGGGTTACGAGCAGTACTTC.

The chain recombines TRBV5-1 with TRBJ1-1; D unresolved. The germline V gene has CDR1 SGHRS and CDR2 YFSETQ. V lost 0 bases and J lost 1, with 7 bases in between. There are 14 residues in the CDR3. As DNA, the CDR3 is TGCGCCAGCAGCTTGGCCTTTTCGAACACTGAAGCTTTCTTT. Amino acids: CASSLAFSNTEAFF.